This T cell receptor (beta chain) was sequenced during a study of CXCR3-negative and CXCR3-positive naive CD8 T cells. Study results and caveats: Both of the naive subsets showed about the same high diversity, but memory CD8+ cells had much less. Naive subsets displayed similar surface CD5, and TCR strength was inferred from TRB CDR3 properties.

In germline, CDR1 is DFQATT, CDR2 SNEGSKA (reference sequence). This CDR3 region has 14 residues. As concerns this clonotype: What it binds is unknown.

Researchers prepared the TRB cDNA libraries using 5' RACE with UMI labels. TCRdb reanalyzed the 5' RACE reads, giving one entry per CDR3 protein sequence and no DNA. This specimen shows some 40,000 distinct CDR3 sequences; the ten leading clones hold roughly 15%. The receptor was isolated from a human donor in good health. Some clones in this sample may be carry-over from other donors' samples. This sequence joins TRBV20-1 and TRBJ1-5; TCRdb reports TRBD1, a call that lacks DNA to check it against. The source material was memory CD8+ T cells from blood. The CDR3 protein is CSAQGTGGAQPQHF.